These T cell receptor beta chains were read from a single sample in a study of identical twins. From the 5' RACE reads, TCRdb called clonotypes with MiXCR, one entry per CDR3 protein. This table has some 260,000 distinct CDR3 sequences, over 13% appearing once. Sequencing was carried out using memory (CD45RO+) T cells sorted from blood. These receptors were taken from a woman aged 18 to 35 in good health. Both conserved end residues are part of each CDR3. D genes are given only for firm matches. Clone size is given for some rows only: seen once, a few or many times, or a class if the clone is expanded.

TRBJ2-1 few TRBD2 TRBV7-2 CASSLGPAGDYNEQFF TGTGCCAGCAGCTTAGGCCCAGCGGGGGACTACAATGAGCAGTTCTTC
TRBJ2-1 few TRBD2 TRBV7-2 CASRRGGTYNEQFF TGTGCCAGCAGACGGGGGGGGACCTACAATGAGCAGTTCTTC
TRBJ2-5 NA NA TRBV7-2 CASSSWGFPRSETQYF TGTGCCAGCAGCTCCTGGGGGTTCCCCCGTTCGGAGACCCAGTACTTC
TRBJ2-7 few NA TRBV20-1 CSVGRSHEQYF TGCAGTGTGGGGAGGAGCCACGAGCAGTACTTC
TRBJ1-2 NA NA TRBV20-1 CSARGGSGGYTF TGCAGTGCTAGAGGGGGTTCCGGCGGCTACACCTTC
TRBJ2-3 NA NA TRBV7-6 CASSLEFPDNTQYF TGTGCCAGCAGCTTAGAGTTCCCCGATAATACGCAGTATTTT
TRBJ2-7 NA TRBD2 TRBV9 CASSVEIGTSGSYEQYF TGTGCCAGCAGCGTAGAGATAGGGACTAGCGGGAGCTACGAGCAGTACTTC
TRBJ2-1 many TRBD2 TRBV20-1 CSARDLTSGYNEQFF TGCAGTGCTAGAGACCTTACTAGCGGCTACAATGAGCAGTTCTTC
TRBJ2-7 few TRBD1 TRBV12-3/TRBV12-4 CASSAYDRGLYEQYF TGTGCCAGCAGTGCCTACGACAGGGGCCTGTACGAGCAGTACTTC
TRBJ2-1 many NA TRBV11-2 CASSFSSAYEQFF TGTGCCAGCAGCTTTTCCTCCGCCTATGAGCAGTTCTTC
TRBJ1-5 NA NA TRBV4-3 CASSLRDGNQPQHF TGCGCCAGCAGCCTCCGGGACGGCAATCAGCCCCAGCATTTT
TRBJ1-4 NA NA TRBV7-9 CASSLARTGGEKLFF TGTGCCAGCAGCTTAGCGCGGACGGGCGGTGAAAAACTGTTTTTT
TRBJ2-7 NA TRBD1 TRBV20-1 CSARDIGQGEQYF TGCAGTGCTAGAGATATTGGACAGGGAGAGCAGTACTTC
TRBJ1-1 few NA TRBV6-2/TRBV6-3 CASRDSAVYAFF TGTGCCAGCCGGGACTCGGCGGTGTATGCTTTCTTT
TRBJ1-2 once NA TRBV4-1 CASSQDPGMNGYTF TGCGCCAGCAGCCAAGATCCGGGAATGAATGGCTACACCTTC
TRBJ2-1 NA TRBD2 TRBV5-6 CASSPRPGGFHNEQFF TGTGCCAGCAGCCCCCGGCCGGGAGGGTTTCACAATGAGCAGTTCTTC
TRBJ2-4 few TRBD2 TRBV20-1 CSAGGGGRNIQYF TGCAGTGCCGGGGGGGGAGGGCGAAACATTCAGTACTTC
TRBJ2-1 NA TRBD1 TRBV7-9 CASSFPGQGYNEQFF TGTGCCAGCAGCTTCCCGGGACAGGGGTACAATGAGCAGTTCTTC
TRBJ2-5 NA NA TRBV30 CAWSVPGLGAETQYF TGTGCCTGGAGTGTTCCGGGACTCGGGGCGGAGACCCAGTACTTC
TRBJ2-2 NA TRBD2 TRBV20-1 CGAGGHAGELFF TGCGGAGCGGGGGGGCACGCCGGGGAGCTGTTTTTT
TRBJ1-1 few NA TRBV5-1 CASSGMNTEAFF TGCGCCAGCAGTGGAATGAACACTGAAGCTTTCTTT
TRBJ2-3 NA NA TRBV7-2 CASSLRTASDTQYF TGTGCCAGCAGCTTACGCACAGCGTCAGATACGCAGTATTTT
TRBJ2-3 NA TRBD2 TRBV20-1 CSPKGRTSGGSDTQYF TGCAGTCCTAAGGGTCGGACTAGCGGGGGGTCAGATACGCAGTATTTT
TRBJ1-6 NA NA TRBV20-1 CSASRPKEISTLHF TGCAGTGCTTCGCGACCGAAAGAGATATCCACCCTCCACTTT
TRBJ2-7 few NA TRBV3-1 CASSQESPGVDEQYF TGTGCCAGCAGCCAAGAGTCTCCAGGGGTCGACGAGCAGTACTTC
TRBJ2-1 NA TRBD2 TRBV5-1 CASRGREYSNEQFF TGCGCCAGCAGGGGGAGGGAGTACAGCAATGAGCAGTTCTTC
TRBJ2-7 many TRBD1 TRBV20-1 CSAEGQVLDEQYF TGCAGTGCGGAGGGACAGGTCCTTGACGAGCAGTACTTC
TRBJ2-7 few NA TRBV20-1 CSAGRKYEQYF TGCAGTGCGGGACGAAAGTACGAGCAGTACTTC
TRBJ2-3 few TRBD1 TRBV5-1 CASSIQGIGTDTQYF TGCGCCAGCAGCATACAGGGGATTGGTACAGATACGCAGTATTTT
TRBJ2-1 NA TRBD2 TRBV12-5 CASGFAGVGGEQFF TGTGCTAGTGGTTTCGCGGGAGTAGGAGGGGAGCAGTTCTTC
TRBJ2-1 many NA TRBV9 CASSVVGSGTYNEQFF TGTGCCAGCAGCGTAGTCGGCAGCGGAACCTACAATGAGCAGTTCTTC
TRBJ2-7 NA TRBD2 TRBV29-1 CSVLGLAYEQYF TGCAGCGTCCTGGGACTAGCCTACGAGCAGTACTTC
TRBJ1-5 NA NA TRBV10-3 CAIGRDGNQPQHF TGTGCCATCGGTAGGGACGGGAATCAGCCCCAGCATTTT
TRBJ1-2 NA NA TRBV5-1 CASSLQYKNGYTF TGCGCCAGCAGCTTACAGTATAAAAATGGCTACACCTTC